This TCR beta chain is from a study of metastatic and nonmetastatic thyroid tumors. Using MiXCR, TCRdb reanalyzed the PCR reads. Altogether some 35,000 clones are present, roughly 36% being singletons, with the ten largest covering 22%. This clone was counted a few times. Nobody among the patients had been given any treatment before thyroid surgery. Germline V lookup: CDR1 LNHDA, CDR2 SQIVND (reference sequence). The CDR3 totals 19 residues. The germline V and J ends were trimmed by 0 bases and 10 bases, with 28 bases remaining between them. This sequence originates from a female donor with papillary thyroid cancer or a benign thyroid nodule (not recorded which). Some clones in this sample may be carry-over from other donors' samples. The chain is built from TRBV19 and TRBJ2-1; a possible D gene is TRBD2 (7 bases). The source material was tumor tissue. CDR3 DNA: TGTGCCAGTAGTATAGAGGGACATTGGACTAGTGGCTTTTCGTTGGAGCAGTTCTTC. Amino acid sequence: CASSIEGHWTSGFSLEQFF.